The following is a T cell receptor (beta chain) sequence with its context. Germline V gene lookup returns CDR1 SGHRS and CDR2 YFSETQ. The CDR3 runs to 16 residues. Trimming pared 0 bases from V and 0 bases from J, leaving 12 bases between. The sample belongs to a study of CD8+ T cells in alopecia areata. Once RNA had been extracted, it was reverse transcribed into cDNA to act as the sequencing template. The method was immunoSEQ multiplex PCR; TCRdb's version includes in-frame clones alone and lacks a portion of them. The sample has around 140,000 clones, around 50% seen once. The gene calls are TRBV5-1 and TRBJ1-1; D call uncertain. The sequence derives from a human donor with alopecia areata. Sample: CD4+ T cells sorted from blood, taken at week 0. CDR3: CASSLGQVFMNTEAFF. DNA for the CDR3: TGCGCCAGCAGCTTGGGGCAGGTGTTCATGAACACTGAAGCTTTCTTT.